These 14 T cell receptor beta chains share one sample of origin, sequenced in a study of beta chain features in type 1 diabetes (dated by TCRdb to 2016 to 2018). Libraries came from the immunoSEQ multiplex PCR assay. All of the isolated RNA was reverse transcribed with the High Capacity cDNA Reverse Transcription Kit, so expressed TCRB transcripts were sequenced. TCRdb obtained this table from immuneACCESS and retained in-frame rearrangements with V and J assigned. These tables miss some clones; where compared with another copy, unresolved V genes account for less than half of the shortfall, and the remainder is unexplained. The sample table lists roughly 380,000 clones, around a fifth of them with a count of one. 0.035% to 0.055% of the sample belongs to the ten largest clones. Input material: naive CD4+ T cells from blood. Per the publication, the cell subset or site label means: true naive CD4+ T cells. These receptors were obtained from a woman aged 18-30 years in good health.

This sequence joins TRBV9 and TRBJ1-4; 9 positions match TRBD1. The CDR3 runs 14 residues. Germline V lookup: CDR1 SGDLS, CDR2 YYNGEE. J lost 7 bases, V lost 3 bases, and 4 bases had no gene match. CDR3 DNA: TGTGCCAGCAGCGGCGGGACAGGGAGTGAAAAACTGTTTTTT. It is translated as CASSGGTGSEKLFF. Together with reference TRBV9 and TRBJ1-4, the CDR3 gives the full variable domain: DSGVTQTPKHLITATGQRVTLRCSPRSGDLSVYWYQQSLDQGLQFLIQYYNGEERAKGNILERFSAQQFPDLHSELNLSSLELGDSALYFCASSGGTGSEKLFFGSGTQLSVL.

This sequence joins TRBV7-2 and TRBJ2-6; 9 bases are shared with TRBD2. This CDR3 is 16 amino acids long. Germline CDR1 is SGHTA and CDR2 is FQGNSA. V was pared by 3 bases and J by 3 bases, with 3 bases of the junction left unmatched. CDR3 DNA: TGTGCCAGCAGCTTCAATAGCGGGAGTGGGGCCAACGTCCTGACTTTC. Translated: CASSFNSGSGANVLTF.

This clone came up a few times. V usage is TRBV9 and J usage is TRBJ2-3; TRBD2 matches at 7 bases. This CDR3 has 15 residues. Germline loops: CDR1 SGDLS, CDR2 YYNGEE. V dropped 3 bases and J dropped 4; count of bases not matched to a gene: 8. The DNA for the CDR3 is TGTGCCAGCAGCGCGGGACTAATTATAGCAGATACGCAGTATTTT. Its protein is CASSAGLIIADTQYF.

The CDR3 protein is CASGRDNYGYTF. Written as DNA, the CDR3 is TGTGCCTCGGGTCGGGATAACTATGGCTACACCTTC. The chain has TRBV30 and TRBJ1-2; no clear D. Germline-derived CDR1 and CDR2 are GTSNPN and SVGIG (reference sequence). V lost 7 bases to trimming and J lost 1 base, with 10 bases between them. The CDR3 spans 12 residues.

In this sample, this clone turned up a few times. The chain recombines TRBV25-1 with TRBJ2-1; possible D gene TRBD2, 6 bases. With 3 bases removed from V and 4 bases from J, the gap between germline ends came to 13 bases. CDR1 and CDR2 (germline): MGHDK, SYGVNS. This CDR3 is 15 amino acids long. The CDR3 bases are TGTGCCAGCAGTGAGCGGGTTGGGACTTACAATGAGCAGTTCTTC. It yields the protein CASSERVGTYNEQFF.

This clone occurred a few times. This chain uses TRBV5-4 with TRBJ2-3, with 10 positions matching TRBD2. V lost 3 bases, J lost 0 bases, and 7 bases stayed unmatched. Germline CDR1 SGHNT, CDR2 YYREEE (reference sequence). The CDR3 totals 17 residues. CDR3 sequence reads: CASSSPTSGTSTDTQYF. DNA for the CDR3: TGTGCCAGCAGCTCCCCAACTAGCGGGACTAGCACAGATACGCAGTATTTT.

The genes are TRBV9 and TRBJ2-7, with D maybe TRBD2 (5 bases). Trimming left V 3 bases short and J 0 bases short, with 7 bases between. The V gene's germline CDR1 is SGDLS and CDR2 YYNGEE. There are 13 residues in the CDR3. CDR3 loop: CASSAGNSYEQYF. The CDR3 DNA is TGTGCCAGCAGCGCCGGGAACTCCTACGAGCAGTACTTC.

CDR3 amino acids: CATRGGENQPQHF. The DNA of the CDR3 is TGTGCCACCCGTGGGGGGGAAAATCAGCCCCAGCATTTT. The chain combines TRBV10-3 with TRBJ1-5; the D gene is possibly TRBD1 (5 bases). Looked up from germline, CDR1 is ENHRY and CDR2 is SYGVKD. Trimming took 10 bases from V and 4 from J, leaving 14 bases between them. The CDR3 has 13 amino acids.

V gene TRBV2 combines with J gene TRBJ1-4; D is possibly TRBD1 (5 bases). V gave up 1 base and J gave up 14 bases, with 14 bases separating them. The CDR3 covers 13 residues. CDR1 is SNHLY and CDR2 is FYNNEI in the germline V gene. CDR3 protein: CASSEGAWEGLFF. Here the CDR3 DNA reads TGTGCCAGCAGTGAAGGGGCGTGGGAGGGGCTGTTTTTT. The full variable domain, its missing parts supplied by reference TRBV2 and TRBJ1-4, is EPEVTQTPSHQVTQMGQEVILRCVPISNHLYFYWYRQILGQKVEFLVSFYNNEISEKSEIFDDQFSVERPDGSNFTLKIRSTKLEDSAMYFCASSEGAWEGLFFGSGTQLSVL.

In DNA form, the CDR3 reads TGCGCCAGCAGCTTACAGGGGGGTGAGCAGTTCTTC. Residues: CASSLQGGEQFF. This chain connects TRBV5-1 to TRBJ2-1; 8 bases are shared with TRBD1. The CDR3 is 12 residues long. Trimming took 2 bases from V and 9 from J; bases not matched to a gene: 1. The germline V gene encodes CDR1 SGHRS and CDR2 YFSETQ.

CDR3 nucleotides: TGTGCCAGCTCACCACGGCAGCCAGCTGACTCAACTAATGAAAAACTGTTTTTT. It translates to CASSPRQPADSTNEKLFF. The V gene is TRBV18, the J gene TRBJ1-4; no clear D gene. This CDR3 spans 18 amino acids. V lost 1 base and J 0 bases, leaving 15 bases between the germline ends. The germline CDR1 and CDR2 sequences are KGHSH and LQKENI.

This chain connects TRBV29-1 to TRBJ2-1; 7 bases fit TRBD2. V lost 3 bases, J lost 0 bases, and 14 bases stayed unmatched. CDR3 length: 18 amino acids. Germline CDR1 is SQVTM and CDR2 is ANQGSEA. CDR3 residues: CSVDGVAGGTSSYNEQFF. DNA for the CDR3: TGCAGCGTTGACGGAGTAGCGGGTGGCACAAGCTCCTACAATGAGCAGTTCTTC.

This clone came up once. The genes are TRBV2 and TRBJ1-2; unclear D gene. Trimming removed 7 bases from V and 3 bases from J, with 9 bases in between. The CDR3 runs 12 residues. Germline values: CDR1 SNHLY, CDR2 FYNNEI. CDR3 sequence: CASKRRDYGYTF. The CDR3 bases are TGTGCCAGCAAGCGGCGTGACTATGGCTACACCTTC. The whole variable domain, remainder taken from reference TRBV2 and TRBJ1-2, is EPEVTQTPSHQVTQMGQEVILRCVPISNHLYFYWYRQILGQKVEFLVSFYNNEISEKSEIFDDQFSVERPDGSNFTLKIRSTKLEDSAMYFCASKRRDYGYTFGSGTRLTVV.

This clone has more than one count but fewer than ten. V and J are TRBV7-8 and TRBJ2-7; 10 bases are shared with TRBD2. Germline CDR1 SGHVS, CDR2 FQNEAQ. The junction had 7 bases not matched to a gene; V was cut back by 5 bases and J by 6 bases. This CDR3 is built from 14 residues. CDR3 loop: CASSPKREGGEQYF. CDR3 in DNA: TGTGCCAGCAGCCCCAAGCGGGAGGGGGGCGAGCAGTACTTC.